This T cell receptor (beta chain) was obtained from a study of molecular identifiers for immune sequencing clone quantification. Trimming took 1 base from V and 3 from J; bases not matched to a gene: 5. The CDR3 totals 15 residues. Germline V gene data show CDR1 as DFQATT and CDR2 as SNEGSKA (reference sequence). One entry per CDR3 protein results from TCRdb running MiXCR on the PCR reads. Among nearly 55,000 distinct CDR3 sequences, about a third were seen once, and the ten largest hold about 4.1%. The TCR was taken from a human donor in good health. Some libraries in this study had Jurkat cell RNA spiked in. Sequencing input: naive CD8+ T cells from blood, with Jurkat cell RNA spiked in. Stated subset: FACS-sorted CD8+CD4-CCR7+CD45RA+ naive T cells. This chain links TRBV20-1 with TRBJ2-7; 11 positions agree with TRBD1. In DNA, the CDR3 is TGCAGTGCTAGAGTGATGGACAGGGGGCTCTACGAGCAGTACTTC. Protein product: CSARVMDRGLYEQYF.